Presented here are 22 T cell receptor beta chains from one specimen sequenced in a study of T cell responses to AZD1222 COVID-19 vaccine. Using immunoSEQ multiplex PCR, the repertoire was profiled, and TCRdb retains in-frame clones only, with some absent. The sample contains some 120,000 clones, approximately 90% of which appear only once. Sequences were derived from peripheral blood, sampled on day 0 of MenACWY control vaccination. The receptors originated from an adult in good health.

This CDR3 is CASSQRVYEQYF. As DNA, the CDR3 is TGTGCCAGCAGCCAACGAGTCTACGAGCAGTACTTC. V gene TRBV14 combines with J gene TRBJ2-7; no definite D call. This CDR3 contains 12 residues. Germline V lookup: CDR1 SGHDN, CDR2 FVKESK. Trimming left V 2 bases short and J 3 bases short, with 5 bases between.

This clone was counted once. The chain is built from TRBV7-9 and TRBJ2-7, with D tentatively TRBD2 (6 bases). This CDR3 is built from 15 residues. Trimming shortened V by 5 bases and J by 7 bases, and 21 bases separated the two germline ends. Germline assignment: CDR1 SEHNR and CDR2 FQNEAQ (reference sequence). The CDR3 bases are TGTGCCAGCAGCCCGGTGGAACCGGGACTGGGTGAGCAGTACTTC. Translated: CASSPVEPGLGEQYF.

The chain recombines TRBV12-3 or TRBV12-4 with TRBJ1-2, with a possible D match to TRBD1 (6 bases). The CDR3 has 13 amino acids. V was trimmed by 1 base and J by 7 bases, leaving 10 bases between them. The CDR3 here is CASSLEGVLGYTF. The CDR3 DNA reads TGTGCCAGCAGTTTAGAGGGGGTGCTTGGCTACACCTTC.

The CDR3 bases are TGTGCCATCAGTCCGACTAGCGGGAGGGACAACACCGGGGAGCTGTTTTTT. This sequence encodes CAISPTSGRDNTGELFF. V usage is TRBV10-3 and J usage is TRBJ2-2; 14 nucleotides line up with TRBD2. The V segment lost 5 bases and the J segment 2 bases; nucleotides outside the gene matches: 4. Germline lookup yields CDR1 ENHRY and CDR2 SYGVKD. This CDR3 spans 17 amino acids.

The sample holds a few counts of this clone. The V call is TRBV6-5, the J call TRBJ2-3; tentative D call: TRBD2 (6 bases). The CDR3 contains 13 residues. The germline V gene encodes CDR1 MNHEY and CDR2 SVGAGI. The ends were cut back, 4 bases at V and 1 base at J, with 6 bases in the middle. CDR3 protein: CASSSGGTDTQYF. The CDR3 coding sequence is TGTGCCAGCAGTTCGGGGGGCACAGATACGCAGTATTTT.

The chain recombines TRBV7-9 with TRBJ2-7, with TRBD2 matching over 12 bases. V trimming: 5 bases; J trimming: 0 bases; junction bases outside the gene matches: 11. The CDR3 contains 18 residues. Germline CDR1 reads SEHNR; CDR2 reads FQNEAQ (reference sequence). For the CDR3, the DNA is TGTGCCAGCAGCCCACCGGGACTAGCGGGCGGCAGCTCCTACGAGCAGTACTTC. Translation gives CASSPPGLAGGSSYEQYF.

The gene calls are TRBV19 and TRBJ1-1, with D unresolved. V was clipped by 5 bases and J by 0 bases, with 7 bases between them. Germline CDR1 reads LNHDA; CDR2 reads SQIVND (reference sequence). This CDR3 contains 13 residues. The CDR3 nucleotides read TGTGCCAGTAGTTCGTCGATGAACACTGAAGCTTTCTTT. Residues: CASSSSMNTEAFF. The full variable domain, in which reference TRBV19 and TRBJ1-1 provide the parts outside the CDR3, is DGGITQSPKYLFRKEGQNVTLSCEQNLNHDAMYWYRQDPGQGLRLIYYSQIVNDFQKGDIAEGYSVSREKKESFPLTVTSAQKNPTAFYLCASSSSMNTEAFFGQGTRLTVV.

The V gene is TRBV18, the J gene TRBJ2-7, with TRBD1 matching over 10 bases. The ends lost 3 bases at V and 1 base at J; junction bases unmatched: 0. The CDR3 loop spans 14 amino acids. CDR1 KGHSH and CDR2 LQKENI come from the germline V gene. CDR3 nucleotides: TGTGCCAGCTCACCGGGACAGGGGTCCTACGAGCAGTACTTC. This encodes CASSPGQGSYEQYF.

V and J are TRBV11-3 and TRBJ1-3, with D possibly TRBD1 on 6 matching bases. The germline V gene encodes CDR1 SGHNT and CDR2 YENEEA. CDR3 length: 14 amino acids. V lost 6 bases to trimming and J lost 4 bases, with 13 bases between them. CDR3 in amino acids: CASSQGRNGNTIYF. The CDR3 region has the DNA TGTGCCAGCAGTCAGGGGAGGAACGGAAACACCATATATTTT.

In this sample, this clone turned up once. The chain couples TRBV2 to TRBJ1-5; no firm D call. Trimming removed 0 bases at V and 2 bases at J, with 8 bases between. Looked up from germline, CDR1 is SNHLY and CDR2 is FYNNEI. This CDR3 is 15 amino acids long. CDR3 sequence reads: CASSEARGRNQPQHF. For the CDR3, the DNA is TGTGCCAGCAGTGAAGCGCGAGGGCGCAATCAGCCCCAGCATTTT.

The chain recombines TRBV11-3 with TRBJ2-2, with 9 bases fitting TRBD1. This CDR3 is 15 amino acids long. Germline-derived CDR1 and CDR2 are SGHNT and YENEEA. J was trimmed by 4 bases and V by 5 bases; bases with no gene match: 5. This CDR3 is CASSPGQGSTGELFF. CDR3 nucleotide sequence: TGTGCCAGCAGCCCGGGACAGGGCAGCACCGGGGAGCTGTTTTTT.

The genes are TRBV13 and TRBJ2-2; 7 bases match TRBD2. Trimming took 4 bases from V and 1 from J; bases not matched to a gene: 15. Germline lookup yields CDR1 PRHDT and CDR2 FYEKMQ (reference sequence). The CDR3 covers 19 residues. CDR3 sequence: CASSSVPFSSSGNTGELFF. CDR3 DNA sequence: TGTGCCAGCAGCTCCGTGCCCTTCTCCTCTAGCGGGAACACCGGGGAGCTGTTTTTT.

The chain has TRBV19 and TRBJ1-5; the D is unclear. V lost 6 bases to trimming and J lost 7 bases, with 16 bases between them. Germline CDR1 reads LNHDA; CDR2 reads SQIVND (reference sequence). The CDR3 extends over 14 amino acids. The DNA of the CDR3 is TGTGCCAGTAGGCCAACGGGTGGTCGGCAGCCCCAGCATTTT. Residues: CASRPTGGRQPQHF.

The chain is built from TRBV10-3 and TRBJ2-1; 10 nucleotides agree with TRBD1. V gave up 6 bases and J gave up 4 bases; unmatched junction bases: 3. The CDR3 is 14 amino acids. CDR1 and CDR2 from the germline V gene are ENHRY and SYGVKD. CDR3 in DNA: TGTGCCATCAGGAGACAGGGGGCATACAATGAGCAGTTCTTC. Translating gives CAIRRQGAYNEQFF.

The chain recombines TRBV3-1 (or the pseudogene TRBV3-2) with TRBJ1-5; 10 bases align to TRBD1. The CDR3 runs to 16 residues. The germline V gene has CDR1 LGHDT and CDR2 YNNKEL (reference sequence). The V segment lost 2 bases and the J segment 5 bases; nucleotides outside the gene matches: 6. The CDR3 is CASSQSGTGVYQPQHF. The CDR3 region has the DNA TGTGCCAGCAGCCAATCCGGGACAGGGGTCTATCAGCCCCAGCATTTT.

The CDR3 DNA reads as TGTGCCAGCAGTTTCTATGCTGTGGATTCACCCCTCCACTTT. It codes for CASSFYAVDSPLHF. V and J are TRBV28 and TRBJ1-6, with D unclear. Germline lookup yields CDR1 MDHEN and CDR2 SYDVKM. Trimming took 3 bases from V and 8 from J, leaving 11 bases between them. There are 14 residues in the CDR3.

J is TRBJ2-7 and V is TRBV5-1; D uncertain. Germline V gene data show CDR1 as SGHRS and CDR2 as YFSETQ. The length of the CDR3 is 12 residues. V shed 4 bases and J shed 2 bases, with 7 bases lying between them. CDR3 in DNA: TGCGCCAGCAGCGATTCGGCCTACGAGCAGTACTTC. Translated, it gives CASSDSAYEQYF.

The V and J genes are TRBV25-1 and TRBJ2-5; D remains ambiguous. The CDR3 totals 14 residues. Germline V gives CDR1 MGHDK, CDR2 SYGVNS. Trimming left V 1 base short and J 2 bases short, with 8 bases between. Here the CDR3 DNA reads TGTGCCAGCAGTGAATGGGCAGAACAAGAGACCCAGTACTTC. Protein sequence: CASSEWAEQETQYF.

In its sample, this clone was seen a few times. The chain is built from TRBV6-2 or TRBV6-3 and TRBJ2-7, with 7 bases that match TRBD2. V was pared by 4 bases and J by 6 bases, with 9 bases of the junction left unmatched. This CDR3 has 14 residues. Germline V CDR1 and CDR2: MNHEY, SVGEGT. DNA for the CDR3: TGTGCCAGCAGTTCTTCCGGGAGGAGGGGCGAGCAGTACTTC. Its protein product is CASSSSGRRGEQYF.

The chain recombines TRBV7-8 with TRBJ1-5, with 10 nucleotides matching TRBD1. With 3 bases clipped from V and 7 bases from J, the junction kept 6 bases outside the gene matches. Germline lookup yields CDR1 SGHVS and CDR2 FQNEAQ. The CDR3 length is 15 residues. The CDR3 DNA reads as TGTGCCAGCAGCTTCCAAGGGACAGGGGTCCAGCCCCAGCATTTT. Encoded protein: CASSFQGTGVQPQHF.

The chain combines TRBV6-2 or TRBV6-3 with TRBJ2-1, with TRBD2 matching 9 bases. This CDR3 comprises 15 residues. V lost 6 bases to trimming and J lost 4 bases; unmatched junction nucleotides: 7. Germline-derived CDR1 and CDR2 are MNHEY and SVGEGT. The CDR3 nucleotides are TGTGCCAGCAGCCCCGGGACTAGCAGGTACAATGAGCAGTTCTTC. It is translated as CASSPGTSRYNEQFF.

This chain links TRBV30 with TRBJ1-1; D uncertain. Germline V gene sequence: CDR1 GTSNPN, CDR2 SVGIG (reference sequence). CDR3 length equals 14 residues. Trimming removed 2 bases at V and 0 bases at J, with 10 bases between. Written as DNA, the CDR3 is TGTGCCTGGAGTCGAACAGCCTTGAACACTGAAGCTTTCTTT. Encoded protein: CAWSRTALNTEAFF.